The rows below give T cell receptor beta chains drawn from one sample of a study of cytomegalovirus exposure and HLA in healthy donors. Sequencing used immunoSEQ multiplex PCR; TCRdb keeps in-frame clones, though not all of them. The data show some 190,000 clones, roughly 80% seen once. What was sequenced was PBMCs. The source of these receptors is a man aged 35-49 years in good health and CMV-seronegative. The CDR3 runs from the conserved cysteine through the conserved F or W. D genes are given only for firm matches. The size of a clone is reported for some rows only, either as once, few or many, or as a class for expanded clones.

>-|TRBJ1-2|TRBV5-7|-
CASSQRPGFYYGYTF
TGTGCCAGCAGTCAGCGGCCGGGCTTCTACTATGGCTACACCTTC
>-|TRBJ2-3|TRBV4-3|-
CASSQAPRSDYTQYF
TGCGCCAGCAGCCAAGCCCCCCGCAGCGACTATACGCAGTATTTT
>-|TRBJ2-1|TRBV20-1|-
CSARGIEQFF
TGCAGTGCTAGAGGTATCGAGCAGTTCTTC
>-|TRBJ2-2|TRBV7-9|-
CASSLVRVNTGELFF
TGTGCCAGCAGCTTGGTCAGGGTAAACACCGGGGAGCTGTTTTTT
>-|TRBJ1-2|TRBV15|few
CATTPEGGYGYTF
TGTGCCACCACACCGGAGGGAGGCTATGGCTACACCTTC
>-|TRBJ2-2|TRBV7-9|-
CASSPRLAVTAGELFF
TGTGCCAGCAGCCCGAGACTGGCTGTAACTGCCGGGGAGCTGTTTTTT
>-|TRBJ2-3|TRBV25-1|-
CASSPPPGVPSTDTQYF
TGTGCCAGCAGTCCTCCACCAGGTGTGCCTAGCACAGATACGCAGTATTTT
>-|TRBJ2-3|TRBV7-2|-
CASSFNQGDTQYF
TGTGCCAGCAGTTTTAATCAGGGGGATACGCAGTATTTT
>TRBD2|TRBJ2-1|TRBV7-9|-
CASNKLGSGGANEQFF
TGTGCCAGCAACAAGCTGGGTAGCGGGGGGGCGAATGAGCAGTTCTTC
>-|TRBJ2-2|TRBV5-1|-
CASSLVQGSGELFF
TGCGCCAGCAGCTTGGTTCAGGGGTCCGGGGAGCTGTTTTTT
>TRBD1|TRBJ1-1|TRBV27|-
CASSLGQRAGTEAFF
TGTGCCAGCAGTTTGGGACAGAGGGCTGGTACTGAAGCTTTCTTT
>-|TRBJ1-1|TRBV6-1|-
CASSSPGSLNTEAFF
TGTGCCAGCAGTTCCCCGGGGAGTTTGAACACTGAAGCTTTCTTT
>-|TRBJ2-5|TRBV5-1|-
CASSLGTSGETQYF
TGCGCCAGCAGCTTGGGGACCAGCGGAGAGACCCAGTACTTC
>-|TRBJ2-5|TRBV6-6|-
CASSYSSGGQETQYF
TGTGCCAGCAGTTACTCCTCAGGGGGGCAAGAGACCCAGTACTTC
>-|TRBJ2-1|TRBV6-5|-
CASSLGGQILNEQFF
TGTGCCAGCAGCCTCGGGGGACAGATCTTAAATGAGCAGTTCTTC
>-|TRBJ2-7|TRBV2|-
CASDSPIYEQYF
TGTGCCAGCGACAGCCCGATTTACGAGCAGTACTTC
>-|TRBJ2-7|TRBV14|-
CASSPSTWEQYF
TGTGCCAGCAGCCCTAGTACCTGGGAGCAGTACTTC
>-|TRBJ1-1|TRBV5-4|-
CASSRRTANTEAFF
TGTGCCAGCAGCCGACGGACAGCGAACACTGAAGCTTTCTTT
>TRBD1|TRBJ2-1|TRBV6-5|-
CASSYSRQGANNEQFF
TGTGCCAGCAGTTACTCGAGACAGGGGGCAAACAATGAGCAGTTCTTC
>TRBD2|TRBJ2-5|TRBV5-1|-
CASSETSGGETQYF
TGCGCCAGCAGCGAGACTAGCGGGGGGGAGACCCAGTACTTC
>TRBD1|TRBJ1-2|TRBV19|-
CASTPGQGPIYGYTF
TGTGCCAGTACCCCGGGACAGGGCCCCATCTATGGCTACACCTTC
>-|TRBJ2-7|TRBV1|few
CTSSQGYGLAGEPTNGEQYF
TGCACCAGCAGCCAAGGATATGGACTAGCGGGGGAGCCAACTAATGGGGAGCAGTACTTC
>TRBD2|TRBJ2-1|TRBV4-1|-
CASSQLAGYNEQFF
TGCGCCAGCAGCCAACTAGCGGGATACAATGAGCAGTTCTTC
>-|TRBJ2-3|TRBV5-8|-
CASSLQTTDTQYF
TGTGCCAGCAGCTTACAGACCACAGATACGCAGTATTTT
>-|TRBJ1-2|TRBV7-9|few
CASSVDSGGYTF
TGTGCCAGCAGCGTCGACTCTGGTGGCTACACCTTC
>-|TRBJ1-1|TRBV12-2|-
CASRFGLPLRTEAFF
TGTGCAAGTCGCTTTGGACTCCCTCTCAGGACTGAAGCTTTCTTT
>TRBD1|TRBJ2-2|TRBV5-4|-
CASSRDRGGTGELFF
TGTGCCAGCAGTAGGGACAGGGGGGGAACCGGGGAGCTGTTTTTT
>-|TRBJ2-1|TRBV19|-
CASSQLPHPGQNNEQFF
TGTGCCAGTAGCCAACTACCTCACCCAGGACAAAACAATGAGCAGTTCTTC
>TRBD1|TRBJ2-7|TRBV28|-
CATLGAGGRQYF
TGTGCCACCCTAGGAGCAGGGGGTCGGCAGTACTTC
>TRBD1|TRBJ2-7|TRBV6-4|-
CASRPGTGWYEQYF
TGTGCCAGTAGGCCCGGGACAGGGTGGTACGAGCAGTACTTC
>TRBD1|TRBJ2-3|TRBV27|-
CASRTGTASTDTQYF
TGTGCCAGCAGGACCGGGACAGCTAGCACAGATACGCAGTATTTT
>-|TRBJ1-1|TRBV7-8|few
CASSLKIIPGLGNTEAFF
TGTGCCAGCAGCTTAAAAATTATCCCGGGACTTGGAAACACTGAAGCTTTCTTT
>TRBD1|TRBJ2-1|TRBV7-9|-
CASRSDRRGNEQFF
TGTGCCAGCAGATCGGACAGGCGAGGGAATGAGCAGTTCTTC
>-|TRBJ1-2|TRBV12-2|-
CAGRLVRLGTGGTPHTF
TGTGCAGGTCGCTTAGTAAGGCTGGGGACAGGGGGAACCCCTCACACCTTC
>TRBD1|TRBJ2-2|TRBV6-5|-
CASSYRTGGGTGELFF
TGTGCCAGCAGTTACCGGACAGGGGGCGGAACCGGGGAGCTGTTTTTT
>TRBD2|TRBJ2-1|TRBV7-7|-
CASSSSSGGANEQFF
TGTGCTAGCAGCTCTTCTAGCGGGGGGGCCAATGAGCAGTTCTTC
>-|TRBJ1-6|TRBV7-8|-
CASSPNERGNSPLHF
TGTGCCAGCAGCCCCAATGAGCGGGGCAATTCACCCCTCCACTTT
>TRBD2|TRBJ2-2|TRBV7-2|-
CASSLAGLAGTGELFF
TGTGCCAGCAGCTTAGCGGGGCTAGCGGGGACGGGGGAGCTGTTTTTT
>TRBD1|TRBJ2-3|TRBV5-5|few
CASSLLAGGTDTQYF
TGTGCCAGCAGCTTGTTGGCAGGGGGTACAGATACGCAGTATTTT
>TRBD2|TRBJ2-2|TRBV30|-
CAWSWEGFTGELFF
TGTGCCTGGTCTTGGGAGGGGTTCACCGGGGAGCTGTTTTTT
>-|TRBJ2-7|TRBV27|-
CASSLSKSGTVTYEQYF
TGTGCCAGCAGTTTATCGAAATCCGGGACTGTGACCTACGAGCAGTACTTC
>TRBD1|TRBJ2-3|TRBV4-3|-
CASSTRQGAGDTQYF
TGCGCCAGCAGCACCCGACAGGGGGCGGGGGATACGCAGTATTTT
>-|TRBJ1-3|TRBV7-6|-
CASSLGLSGNTIYF
TGTGCCAGCAGCTTAGGGCTCTCTGGAAACACCATATATTTT
>TRBD2|TRBJ2-7|TRBV28|-
CASSLGAVGSGSSYEQYF
TGTGCCAGCAGTTTAGGGGCAGTTGGTAGCGGGAGCTCCTACGAGCAGTACTTC
>-|TRBJ2-2|TRBV6-1|-
CASRVTGSGELFF
TGTGCCAGCAGGGTTACAGGGTCCGGGGAGCTGTTTTTT
>TRBD1|TRBJ2-3|TRBV27|-
CASSLGPRTGRDTQYF
TGTGCCAGCAGTTTAGGGCCCCGGACAGGGAGGGATACGCAGTATTTT
>TRBD1|TRBJ1-1|TRBV9|-
CASSWDRGPTSEAFF
TGTGCCAGCAGCTGGGACAGGGGGCCCACCAGTGAAGCTTTCTTT
>-|TRBJ1-6|TRBV5-5|-
CASSEEGKGPLHF
TGTGCCAGCAGCGAGGAGGGGAAAGGACCCCTCCACTTT
>TRBD1|TRBJ1-2|TRBV5-6|-
CASSLRQGNRGYTF
TGTGCCAGCAGCTTGAGACAGGGCAATCGTGGCTACACCTTC
>TRBD2|TRBJ2-4|TRBV4-2|-
CASSQLLGTSGNIQYF
TGTGCCAGCAGCCAACTACTCGGGACTAGCGGAAACATTCAGTACTTC
>-|TRBJ2-5|TRBV19|-
CASSIVHTQETQYF
TGTGCCAGTAGTATAGTTCACACCCAAGAGACCCAGTACTTC
>TRBD1|TRBJ1-3|TRBV19|-
CASSMNRGTLFGNTIYF
TGTGCCAGTAGTATGAACAGGGGGACCTTATTTGGAAACACCATATATTTT
>-|TRBJ2-7|TRBV6-5|-
CASQYTRERTREQYF
TGTGCCAGCCAGTATACCCGGGAGCGCACGAGGGAGCAGTACTTC